The rows below give T cell receptor beta chains drawn from one sample of a study of blood T cell repertoires in COVID-19. The protocol was immunoSEQ multiplex PCR, while the TCRdb copy is restricted to in-frame clones and leaves out a portion. The profile shows just over 300,000 clones, just under 90% of them singletons. Input material: peripheral blood. These receptors were collected from a woman in her 30s with COVID-19, enrolled during active disease. Each CDR3 is given with its conserved first and last residue. Fields, in order: V gene, D gene, clone size, J gene, CDR3 DNA, CDR3 protein. A D gene is named only where the DNA matches it firmly. Clone size is given for some rows only: seen once, a few or many times, or a class if the clone is expanded.

TRBV7-2,TRBD2,NA,TRBJ2-3,TGTGCCAGCACCGAGGGACTAGCAACAGATACGCAGTATTTT,CASTEGLATDTQYF
TRBV9,NA,NA,TRBJ1-1,TGTGCCAGCAGCCCTCGCCTGAGGGATACTGAAGCTTTCTTT,CASSPRLRDTEAFF
TRBV9,TRBD1,few,TRBJ1-1,TGTGCCAGCAGCCCGACAGGGTCAGACAGTAACGCTTTCTTT,CASSPTGSDSNAFF
TRBV24-1,TRBD1,NA,TRBJ2-5,TGTGCCACCAGTGACCGGACAGGGGGAGACGAGACCCAGTACTTC,CATSDRTGGDETQYF
TRBV19,NA,NA,TRBJ1-6,TGTGCCAGTAGCACGGACAGACGGTCACCCCTCCACTTT,CASSTDRRSPLHF
TRBV4-1,TRBD1,NA,TRBJ2-1,TGCGCCAGCAGCCAAGCGGGACAGACTACTTACAATGAGCAGTTCTTC,CASSQAGQTTYNEQFF
TRBV29-1,NA,NA,TRBJ1-1,TGCAGCGTTGAGGGCAGGGTGAACACTGAAGCTTTCTTT,CSVEGRVNTEAFF
TRBV28,TRBD1,NA,TRBJ2-6,TGTGCCAGCAATAGACAGGGGGCCTGGGGTGGGGCCAACGTCCTGACTTTC,CASNRQGAWGGANVLTF
TRBV13,NA,NA,TRBJ1-2,TGTGCCAGCAGTAGATATGGCTACACCTTC,CASSRYGYTF
TRBV4-3,NA,NA,TRBJ1-1,TGCGCCAGCAGCCGGGCTACCGGATCGAACACTGAAGCTTTCTTT,CASSRATGSNTEAFF
TRBV6-5,NA,NA,TRBJ2-7,TGTGCCAGCAGCGACGGGGAGGCGAAAGAGCAGTACTTC,CASSDGEAKEQYF
TRBV13,TRBD1,NA,TRBJ1-1,TGTGCCAGCAGCACCAGGACAGGCCGGGGCACTGAAGCTTTCTTT,CASSTRTGRGTEAFF
TRBV11-3,TRBD1,NA,TRBJ2-7,TGTGCCAGCAGCCCCCAGGGGGACAGGGGCCACGAGCAGTACTTC,CASSPQGDRGHEQYF
TRBV18,NA,NA,TRBJ2-3,TGTGCCAGCTCCCCAAGGGCAGGGGGGAAAAGAGATACGCAGTATTTT,CASSPRAGGKRDTQYF
TRBV6-2/TRBV6-3,NA,NA,TRBJ2-7,TGTGCCAGCAGTTATTTTGACCGGGGCTACGAGCAGTACTTC,CASSYFDRGYEQYF
TRBV19,TRBD1,NA,TRBJ2-1,TGTGCCAGTAGTATCGACAGGGCGAACTCCTACAATGAGCAGTTCTTC,CASSIDRANSYNEQFF
TRBV2,NA,NA,TRBJ1-4,TGTGCCAGCAAATCGACAGCAACTAATGAAAAACTGTTTTTT,CASKSTATNEKLFF
TRBV5-1,TRBD1,NA,TRBJ1-2,TGCGCCAGCAGCACAAAACCGGGACAGGGCTACTATGGCTACACCTTC,CASSTKPGQGYYGYTF
TRBV30,TRBD1,NA,TRBJ1-5,TGTGCCTGGAGCGACGGGCAGGGGGCATATCAGCCCCAGCATTTT,CAWSDGQGAYQPQHF
TRBV4-1,TRBD1,NA,TRBJ2-4,TGCGCCAGCAGCCAAGCTCCGACAGGGGTAGCCAAAAACATTCAGTACTTC,CASSQAPTGVAKNIQYF
TRBV5-6,NA,NA,TRBJ2-7,TGTGCCAGCAGCTTGATGGGTTCGGGTATTCGGGGGGAGCAGTACTTC,CASSLMGSGIRGEQYF
TRBV6-1,TRBD1,NA,TRBJ1-3,TGTGCCAGCAGTGAACGGACAGGCTCTGGAAACACCATATATTTT,CASSERTGSGNTIYF
TRBV7-9,TRBD1,once,TRBJ1-2,TGTGCCAGCAGCCGGACAGGAGGGCCATATGGCTACACCTTC,CASSRTGGPYGYTF